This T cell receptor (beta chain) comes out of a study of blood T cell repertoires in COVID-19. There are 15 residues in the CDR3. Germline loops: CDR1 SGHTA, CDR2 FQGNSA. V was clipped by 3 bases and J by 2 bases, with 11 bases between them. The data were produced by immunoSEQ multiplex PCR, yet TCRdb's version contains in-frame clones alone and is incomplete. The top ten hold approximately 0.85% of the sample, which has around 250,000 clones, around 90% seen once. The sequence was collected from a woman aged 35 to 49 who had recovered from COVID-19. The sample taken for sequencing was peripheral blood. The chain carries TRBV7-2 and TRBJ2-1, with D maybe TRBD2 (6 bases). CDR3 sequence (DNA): TGTGCCAGCAGCTTGCGGAGGGCCGCCTACAATGAGCAGTTCTTC. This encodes CASSLRRAAYNEQFF.